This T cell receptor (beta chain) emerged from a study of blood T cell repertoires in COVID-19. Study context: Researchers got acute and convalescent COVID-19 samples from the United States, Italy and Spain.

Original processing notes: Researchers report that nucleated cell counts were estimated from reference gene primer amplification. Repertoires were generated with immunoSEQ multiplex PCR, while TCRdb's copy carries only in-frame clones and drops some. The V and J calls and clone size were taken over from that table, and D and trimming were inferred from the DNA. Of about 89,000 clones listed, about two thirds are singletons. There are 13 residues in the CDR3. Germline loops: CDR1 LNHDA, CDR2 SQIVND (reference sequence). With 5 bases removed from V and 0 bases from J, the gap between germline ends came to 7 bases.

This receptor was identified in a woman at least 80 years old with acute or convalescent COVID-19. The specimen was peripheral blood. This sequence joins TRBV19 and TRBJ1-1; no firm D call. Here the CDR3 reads CASSFNLNTEAFF. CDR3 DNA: TGTGCCAGTAGTTTCAACTTGAACACTGAAGCTTTCTTT.